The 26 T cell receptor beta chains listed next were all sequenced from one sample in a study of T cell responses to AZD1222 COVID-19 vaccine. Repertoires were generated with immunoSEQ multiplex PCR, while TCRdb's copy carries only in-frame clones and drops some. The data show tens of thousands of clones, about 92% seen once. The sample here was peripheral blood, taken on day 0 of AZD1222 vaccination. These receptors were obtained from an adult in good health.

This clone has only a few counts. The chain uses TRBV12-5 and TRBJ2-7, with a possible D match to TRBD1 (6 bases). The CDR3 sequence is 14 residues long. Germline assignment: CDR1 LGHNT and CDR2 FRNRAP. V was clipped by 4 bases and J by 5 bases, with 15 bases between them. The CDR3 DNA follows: TGTGCTAGTGGTTCCTCCTACAGGGATCACGAGCAGTACTTC. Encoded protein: CASGSSYRDHEQYF.

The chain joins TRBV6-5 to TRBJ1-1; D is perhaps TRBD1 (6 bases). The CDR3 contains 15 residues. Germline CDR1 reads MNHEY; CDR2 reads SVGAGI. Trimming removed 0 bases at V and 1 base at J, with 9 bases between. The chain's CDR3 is CASSYSTTGNTEAFF. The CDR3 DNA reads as TGTGCCAGCAGTTACTCCACGACAGGGAACACTGAAGCTTTCTTT.

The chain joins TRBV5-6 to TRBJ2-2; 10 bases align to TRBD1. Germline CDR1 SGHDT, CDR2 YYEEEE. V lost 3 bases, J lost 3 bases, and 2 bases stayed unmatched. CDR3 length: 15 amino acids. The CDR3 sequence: CASSWGQGYTGELFF. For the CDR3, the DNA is TGTGCCAGCAGCTGGGGACAGGGGTACACCGGGGAGCTGTTTTTT.

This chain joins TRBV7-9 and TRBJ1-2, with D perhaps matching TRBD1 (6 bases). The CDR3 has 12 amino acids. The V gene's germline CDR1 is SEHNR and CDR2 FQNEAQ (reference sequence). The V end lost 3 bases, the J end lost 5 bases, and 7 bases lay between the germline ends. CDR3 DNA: TGTGCCAGCAGCTTGGACAGATATGGCTACACCTTC. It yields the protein CASSLDRYGYTF. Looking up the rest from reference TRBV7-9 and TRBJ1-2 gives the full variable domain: DTGVSQNPRHKITKRGQNVTFRCDPISEHNRLYWYRQTLGQGPEFLTYFQNEAQLEKSRLLSDRFSAERPKGSFSTLEIQRTEQGDSAMYLCASSLDRYGYTFGSGTRLTVV.

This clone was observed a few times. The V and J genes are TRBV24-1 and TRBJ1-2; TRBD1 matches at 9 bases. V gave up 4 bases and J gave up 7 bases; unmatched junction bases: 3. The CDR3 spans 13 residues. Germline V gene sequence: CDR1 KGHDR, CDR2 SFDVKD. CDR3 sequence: CATSEGQGSGYTF. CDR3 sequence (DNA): TGTGCCACCAGTGAGGGACAGGGTTCTGGCTACACCTTC.

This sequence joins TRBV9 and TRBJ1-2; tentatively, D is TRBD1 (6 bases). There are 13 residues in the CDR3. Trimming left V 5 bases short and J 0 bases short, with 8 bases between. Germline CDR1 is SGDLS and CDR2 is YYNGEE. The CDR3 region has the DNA TGTGCCAGCAGAGGACAGTCTAACTATGGCTACACCTTC. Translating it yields CASRGQSNYGYTF.

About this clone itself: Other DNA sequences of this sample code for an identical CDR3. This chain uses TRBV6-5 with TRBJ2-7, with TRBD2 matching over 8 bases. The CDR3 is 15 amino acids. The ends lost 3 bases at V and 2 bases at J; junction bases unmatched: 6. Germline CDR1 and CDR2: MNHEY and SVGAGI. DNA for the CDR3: TGTGCCAGCAGTTATACGGGACTAGGGGCCTACGAGCAGTACTTC. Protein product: CASSYTGLGAYEQYF.

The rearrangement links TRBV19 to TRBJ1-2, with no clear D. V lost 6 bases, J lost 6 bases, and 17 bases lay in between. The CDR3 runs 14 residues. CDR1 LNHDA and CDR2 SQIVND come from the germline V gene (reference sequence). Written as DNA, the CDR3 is TGTGCCAGTAGAGAAGCAGGATTGGTGAATGGCTACACCTTC. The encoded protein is CASREAGLVNGYTF.

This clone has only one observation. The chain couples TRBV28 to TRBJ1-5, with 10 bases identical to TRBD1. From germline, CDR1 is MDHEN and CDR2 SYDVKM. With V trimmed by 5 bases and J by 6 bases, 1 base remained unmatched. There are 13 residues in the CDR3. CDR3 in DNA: TGTGCCAGCAGTCGGACAGGGGGTCAGCCCCAGCATTTT. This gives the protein CASSRTGGQPQHF.

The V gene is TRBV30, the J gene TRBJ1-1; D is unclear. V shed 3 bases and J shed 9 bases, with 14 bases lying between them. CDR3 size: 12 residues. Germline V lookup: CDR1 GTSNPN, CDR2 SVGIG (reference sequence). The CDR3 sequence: CAWRPIGGQAFF. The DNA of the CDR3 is TGTGCCTGGAGGCCCATAGGAGGGCAAGCTTTCTTT.

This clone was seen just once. The CDR3 loop is CASGLKRLRNSNQPQHF. CDR3 nucleotides: TGTGCCAGCGGGTTAAAACGACTGAGGAATAGCAATCAGCCCCAGCATTTT. The genes are TRBV28 and TRBJ1-5; D uncertain. CDR1 and CDR2 (germline): MDHEN, SYDVKM. The CDR3 contains 17 residues. The germline V and J ends were trimmed by 8 bases and 0 bases, with 20 bases remaining between them.

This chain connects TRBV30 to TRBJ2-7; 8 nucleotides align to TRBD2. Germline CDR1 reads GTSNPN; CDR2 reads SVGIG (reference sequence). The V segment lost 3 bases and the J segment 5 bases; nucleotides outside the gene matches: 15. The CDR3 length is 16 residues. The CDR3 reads CAWRMGTLAGSDEQYF. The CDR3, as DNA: TGTGCCTGGAGGATGGGTACCTTAGCGGGGTCCGACGAGCAGTACTTC. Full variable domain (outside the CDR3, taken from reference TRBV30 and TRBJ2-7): SQTIHQWPATLVQPVGSPLSLECTVEGTSNPNLYWYRQAAGRGLQLLFYSVGIGQISSEVPQNLSASRPQDRQFILSSKKLLLSDSGFYLCAWRMGTLAGSDEQYFGPGTRLTVT.

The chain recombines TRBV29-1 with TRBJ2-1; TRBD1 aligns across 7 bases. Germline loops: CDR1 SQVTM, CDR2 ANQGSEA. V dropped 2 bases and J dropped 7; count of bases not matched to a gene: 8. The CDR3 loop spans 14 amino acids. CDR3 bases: TGCAGCGTTGAATCATCGGGCAGGGGGAATGAGCAGTTCTTC. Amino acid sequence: CSVESSGRGNEQFF.

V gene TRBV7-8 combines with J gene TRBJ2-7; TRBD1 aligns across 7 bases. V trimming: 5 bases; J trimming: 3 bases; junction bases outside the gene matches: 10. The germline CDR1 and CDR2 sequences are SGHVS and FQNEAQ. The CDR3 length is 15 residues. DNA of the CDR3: TGTGCCAGCAGCGCCCGGACAGGTAAAGGCTACGAGCAGTACTTC. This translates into CASSARTGKGYEQYF.

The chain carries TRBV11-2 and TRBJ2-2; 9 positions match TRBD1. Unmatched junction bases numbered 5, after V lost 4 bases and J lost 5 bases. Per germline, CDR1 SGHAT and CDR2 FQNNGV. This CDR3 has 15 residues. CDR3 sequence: CASSSTGGWTGELFF. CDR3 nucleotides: TGTGCCAGCAGCTCCACAGGGGGCTGGACCGGGGAGCTGTTTTTT.

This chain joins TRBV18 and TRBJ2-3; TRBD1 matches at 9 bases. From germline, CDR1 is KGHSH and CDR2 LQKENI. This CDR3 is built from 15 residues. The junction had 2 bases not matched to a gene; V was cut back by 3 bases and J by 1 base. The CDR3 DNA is TGTGCCAGCTCACCGCGGGACAGGGGCACAGATACGCAGTATTTT. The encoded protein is CASSPRDRGTDTQYF.

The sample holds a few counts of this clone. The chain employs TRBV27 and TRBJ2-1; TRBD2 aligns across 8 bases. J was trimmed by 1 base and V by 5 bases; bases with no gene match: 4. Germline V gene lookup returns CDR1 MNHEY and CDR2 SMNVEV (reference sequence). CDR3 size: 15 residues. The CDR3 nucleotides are TGTGCCAGCAGTAAAGCGGGAGCGTCCTACAATGAGCAGTTCTTC. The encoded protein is CASSKAGASYNEQFF.

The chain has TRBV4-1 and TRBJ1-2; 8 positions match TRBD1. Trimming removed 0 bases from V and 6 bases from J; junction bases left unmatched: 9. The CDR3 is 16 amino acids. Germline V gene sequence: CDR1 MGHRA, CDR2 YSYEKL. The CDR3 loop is CASSQEGVQGGHGYTF. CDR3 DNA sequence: TGCGCCAGCAGCCAAGAAGGGGTACAGGGGGGCCATGGCTACACCTTC.

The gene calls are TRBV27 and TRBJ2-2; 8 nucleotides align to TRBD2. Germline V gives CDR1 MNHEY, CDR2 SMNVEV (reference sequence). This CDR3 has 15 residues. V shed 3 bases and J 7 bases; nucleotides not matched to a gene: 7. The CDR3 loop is CASSFRREAGGELFF. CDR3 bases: TGTGCCAGCAGTTTTCGGCGGGAGGCCGGCGGGGAGCTGTTTTTT.

The CDR3 region has the DNA TGTGCCAGCAGTGACAGAACAGGGGGTAACGGTCAGCCCCAGCATTTT. This codes for CASSDRTGGNGQPQHF. This chain uses TRBV2 with TRBJ1-5; TRBD1 aligns across 8 bases. Germline loops: CDR1 SNHLY, CDR2 FYNNEI. Losses at the gene ends were 3 bases for V and 6 bases for J; bases not matched to a gene: 10. The CDR3 sequence is 16 residues long.

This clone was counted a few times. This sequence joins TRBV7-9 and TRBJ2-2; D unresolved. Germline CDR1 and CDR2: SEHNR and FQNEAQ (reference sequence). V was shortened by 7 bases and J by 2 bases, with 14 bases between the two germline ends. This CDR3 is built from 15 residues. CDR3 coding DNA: TGTGCCAGCAACTCAGACGCTAGAAACACCGGGGAGCTGTTTTTT. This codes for CASNSDARNTGELFF.

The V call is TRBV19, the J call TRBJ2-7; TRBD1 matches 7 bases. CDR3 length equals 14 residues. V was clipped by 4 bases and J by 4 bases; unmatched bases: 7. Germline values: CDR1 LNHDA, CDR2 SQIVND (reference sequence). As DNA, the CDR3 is TGTGCCAGTAGTAACCGGGACAGACAATACGAGCAGTACTTC. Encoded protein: CASSNRDRQYEQYF.

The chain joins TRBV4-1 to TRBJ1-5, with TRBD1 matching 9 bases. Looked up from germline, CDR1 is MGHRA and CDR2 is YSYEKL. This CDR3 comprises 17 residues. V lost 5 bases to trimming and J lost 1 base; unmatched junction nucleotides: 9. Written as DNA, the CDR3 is TGCGCCAGCAGCGTCGGGACAGGGATTTTGAGCAATCAGCCCCAGCATTTT. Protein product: CASSVGTGILSNQPQHF.

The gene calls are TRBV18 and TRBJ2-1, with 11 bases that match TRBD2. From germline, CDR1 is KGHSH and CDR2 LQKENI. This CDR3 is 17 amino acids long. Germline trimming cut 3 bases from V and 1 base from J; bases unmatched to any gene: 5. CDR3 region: CASSPQLAGASYNEQFF. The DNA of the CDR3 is TGTGCCAGCTCACCCCAACTAGCGGGAGCGTCCTACAATGAGCAGTTCTTC.

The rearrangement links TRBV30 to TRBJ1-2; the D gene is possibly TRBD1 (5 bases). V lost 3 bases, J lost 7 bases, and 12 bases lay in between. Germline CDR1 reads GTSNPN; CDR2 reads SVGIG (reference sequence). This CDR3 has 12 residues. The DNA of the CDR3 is TGTGCCTGGAGGGCAACTGGGGGTGGCTACACCTTC. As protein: CAWRATGGGYTF.

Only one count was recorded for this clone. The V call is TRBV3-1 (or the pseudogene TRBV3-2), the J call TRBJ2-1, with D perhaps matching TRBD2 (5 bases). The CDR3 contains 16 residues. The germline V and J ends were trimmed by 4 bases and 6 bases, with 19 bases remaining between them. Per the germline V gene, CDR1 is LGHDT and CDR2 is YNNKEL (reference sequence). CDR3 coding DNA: TGTGCCAGCAGCCCCTCGGGTACGAGGGCGATCAATGAGCAGTTCTTC. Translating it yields CASSPSGTRAINEQFF.